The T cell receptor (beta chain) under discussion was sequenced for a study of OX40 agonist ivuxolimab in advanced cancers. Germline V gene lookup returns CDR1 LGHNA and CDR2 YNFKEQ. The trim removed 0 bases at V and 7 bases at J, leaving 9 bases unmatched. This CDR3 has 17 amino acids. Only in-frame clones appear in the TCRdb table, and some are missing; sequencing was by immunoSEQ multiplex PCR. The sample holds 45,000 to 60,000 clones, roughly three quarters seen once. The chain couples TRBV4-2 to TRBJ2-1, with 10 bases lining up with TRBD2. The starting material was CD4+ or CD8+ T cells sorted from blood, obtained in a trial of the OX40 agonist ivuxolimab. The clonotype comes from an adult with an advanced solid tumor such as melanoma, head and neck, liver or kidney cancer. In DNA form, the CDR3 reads TGTGCCAGCAGCCAAGATCCTCAAGCGGGAGGGGGGAATGAGCAGTTCTTC. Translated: CASSQDPQAGGGNEQFF.